These T cell receptor beta chains were read from a single sample in a study of T-cell reconstitution after alpha-beta-depleted transplantation in children. TCRdb analysed the PCR reads with MiXCR anew, one entry per CDR3 protein. The repertoire holds fewer than 550,000 distinct CDR3 sequences, roughly 17% seen once, with under 30% in the top ten. The specimen was PBMCs, mostly from graft donor cells, collected 360 days after TCRalphabeta/CD19-depleted stem cell transplant. The source is a boy younger than two who had a stem cell transplant for Wiskott-Aldrich syndrome, so the T cells may come from the graft donor. CDR3s include the opening cysteine and the closing phenylalanine or tryptophan. A D gene is named only where the DNA matches it firmly. The size field is filled for only some rows; it gives once, few, many or a size class.

d_call: TRBD2
j_call: TRBJ2-1
v_call: TRBV12-3/TRBV12-4
clone_size: few
cdr3_aa: CASSWAVAGGPHEQFF
cdr3_nt: TGTGCCAGCAGTTGGGCTGTAGCGGGAGGGCCCCATGAGCAGTTCTTC

d_call: .
j_call: TRBJ2-7
v_call: TRBV25-1
clone_size: few
cdr3_aa: CASSVAPREQYF
cdr3_nt: TGTGCCAGCAGTGTGGCACCTAGGGAGCAGTACTTC

d_call: TRBD2
j_call: TRBJ2-4
v_call: TRBV7-6
clone_size: few
cdr3_aa: CASSLGTSGSSRETKNIQYF
cdr3_nt: TGTGCCAGCAGCTTAGGGACTAGCGGGAGTTCGAGGGAAACCAAAAACATTCAGTACTTC

d_call: TRBD2
j_call: TRBJ2-1
v_call: TRBV12-3/TRBV12-4
clone_size: .
cdr3_aa: CASSLAQSSGGRSSYNEQFF
cdr3_nt: TGTGCCAGCAGTTTAGCGCAAAGTAGCGGGGGTCGAAGCTCCTACAATGAGCAGTTCTTC

d_call: TRBD2
j_call: TRBJ2-1
v_call: TRBV11-1
clone_size: few
cdr3_aa: CASSPPGLADRSSYNEQFF
cdr3_nt: TGTGCCAGCAGCCCACCGGGACTAGCGGACCGCAGCTCCTACAATGAGCAGTTCTTC

d_call: TRBD2
j_call: TRBJ2-5
v_call: TRBV20-1
clone_size: .
cdr3_aa: CSATGLAGYAETQYF
cdr3_nt: TGCAGTGCTACCGGACTAGCGGGGTATGCAGAGACCCAGTACTTC

d_call: TRBD2
j_call: TRBJ2-2
v_call: TRBV18
clone_size: .
cdr3_aa: CASCSGLPNTGELFF
cdr3_nt: TGTGCCAGCTGTTCGGGACTACCTAACACCGGGGAGCTGTTTTTT

d_call: TRBD2
j_call: TRBJ2-1
v_call: TRBV29-1
clone_size: .
cdr3_aa: CSVALAGAYNEQFF
cdr3_nt: TGCAGCGTAGCCCTAGCGGGAGCATACAATGAGCAGTTCTTC

d_call: .
j_call: TRBJ1-1
v_call: TRBV5-6
clone_size: few
cdr3_aa: CASSLMAATEAFF
cdr3_nt: TGTGCCAGCAGCTTAATGGCCGCTACTGAAGCTTTCTTT

d_call: .
j_call: TRBJ2-5
v_call: TRBV18
clone_size: few
cdr3_aa: CASSPIAPSTETQYF
cdr3_nt: TGTGCCAGCTCACCAATAGCCCCAAGCACGGAGACCCAGTACTTC

d_call: .
j_call: TRBJ2-2
v_call: TRBV24-1
clone_size: .
cdr3_aa: CATKGRVNGELFF
cdr3_nt: TGTGCCACCAAGGGCAGGGTAAACGGGGAGCTGTTTTTT

d_call: .
j_call: TRBJ1-3
v_call: TRBV4-1
clone_size: few
cdr3_aa: CASSPPRQLGSSGNTIYF
cdr3_nt: TGCGCCAGCAGCCCCCCGAGACAGTTGGGTTCCTCTGGAAACACCATATATTTT

d_call: TRBD2
j_call: TRBJ2-7
v_call: TRBV4-1
clone_size: few
cdr3_aa: CASSYTSGGMEEQYF
cdr3_nt: TGCGCCAGCAGTTACACTAGCGGGGGGATGGAGGAGCAGTACTTC

d_call: TRBD2
j_call: TRBJ2-3
v_call: TRBV11-2
clone_size: .
cdr3_aa: CASKGPLAGGSGTDTQYF
cdr3_nt: TGTGCCAGCAAGGGCCCTTTAGCGGGGGGAAGTGGCACAGATACGCAGTATTTT

d_call: .
j_call: TRBJ2-7
v_call: TRBV10-3
clone_size: few
cdr3_aa: CAISDSQLSYEQYF
cdr3_nt: TGTGCCATCAGTGATTCGCAACTCTCCTACGAGCAGTACTTC

d_call: .
j_call: TRBJ2-6
v_call: TRBV13
clone_size: few
cdr3_aa: CASSLVRASGANVLTF
cdr3_nt: TGTGCCAGCAGCTTAGTGCGGGCCTCTGGGGCCAACGTCCTGACTTTC

d_call: TRBD2
j_call: TRBJ2-7
v_call: TRBV12-3/TRBV12-4
clone_size: few
cdr3_aa: CASRAGTNSYEQYF
cdr3_nt: TGTGCCAGCAGAGCCGGGACTAACTCCTACGAGCAGTACTTC

d_call: .
j_call: TRBJ2-1
v_call: TRBV5-1
clone_size: .
cdr3_aa: CASSFLPIPSYNEQFF
cdr3_nt: TGCGCCAGCAGCTTCCTGCCAATACCCTCCTACAATGAGCAGTTCTTC

d_call: .
j_call: TRBJ2-3
v_call: TRBV10-3
clone_size: few
cdr3_aa: CAISDLSGDTQYF
cdr3_nt: TGTGCCATCAGTGACCTATCAGGCGATACGCAGTATTTT

d_call: TRBD2
j_call: TRBJ2-1
v_call: TRBV4-2
clone_size: .
cdr3_aa: CASSQGSRTSGGYEQFF
cdr3_nt: TGTGCCAGCAGCCAAGGAAGCAGGACTAGCGGGGGGTATGAGCAGTTCTTC

d_call: .
j_call: TRBJ2-1
v_call: TRBV25-1
clone_size: .
cdr3_aa: CASSEPGQPEQFF
cdr3_nt: TGTGCCAGCAGTGAACCTGGCCAACCAGAGCAGTTCTTC

d_call: .
j_call: TRBJ2-1
v_call: TRBV7-8
clone_size: few
cdr3_aa: CASSLGVGTNYNEQFF
cdr3_nt: TGTGCCAGCAGCTTAGGAGTAGGGACAAACTACAATGAGCAGTTCTTC

d_call: TRBD2
j_call: TRBJ2-3
v_call: TRBV29-1
clone_size: few
cdr3_aa: CSVSKAGKRGDTQYF
cdr3_nt: TGCAGCGTTAGCAAAGCGGGAAAAAGGGGAGATACGCAGTATTTT

d_call: TRBD1
j_call: TRBJ2-1
v_call: TRBV28
clone_size: .
cdr3_aa: CASSLASRDRGEQFF
cdr3_nt: TGTGCCAGCAGTTTAGCGAGCCGGGACAGAGGCGAGCAGTTCTTC

d_call: TRBD1
j_call: TRBJ2-7
v_call: TRBV28
clone_size: .
cdr3_aa: CASRVPGQHYEQYF
cdr3_nt: TGTGCCAGCAGAGTACCGGGACAGCATTACGAGCAGTACTTC

d_call: TRBD1
j_call: TRBJ2-7
v_call: TRBV6-5
clone_size: few
cdr3_aa: CASSYATGGAYEQYF
cdr3_nt: TGTGCCAGCAGTTACGCGACAGGGGGCGCCTACGAGCAGTACTTC

d_call: .
j_call: TRBJ2-7
v_call: TRBV12-3/TRBV12-4
clone_size: .
cdr3_aa: CASSPLDSPYEQYF
cdr3_nt: TGTGCCAGCAGTCCTCTCGACAGTCCCTACGAGCAGTACTTC

d_call: TRBD2
j_call: TRBJ2-1
v_call: TRBV27
clone_size: .
cdr3_aa: CASSLERLAPYNEQFF
cdr3_nt: TGTGCCAGCAGTTTAGAACGACTAGCGCCTTACAATGAGCAGTTCTTC

d_call: TRBD2
j_call: TRBJ2-7
v_call: TRBV20-1
clone_size: .
cdr3_aa: CSASGRAEYEQYF
cdr3_nt: TGCAGTGCTAGCGGGAGGGCTGAGTACGAGCAGTACTTC

d_call: TRBD2
j_call: TRBJ2-3
v_call: TRBV3-1
clone_size: .
cdr3_aa: CASSSLAGATDTQYF
cdr3_nt: TGTGCCAGCAGTTCGCTAGCGGGAGCTACAGATACGCAGTATTTT

d_call: TRBD1
j_call: TRBJ2-3
v_call: TRBV20-1
clone_size: .
cdr3_aa: CSAPDRGSSDTQYF
cdr3_nt: TGCAGTGCCCCGGACAGGGGGTCATCCGATACGCAGTATTTT

d_call: .
j_call: TRBJ2-1
v_call: TRBV7-2
clone_size: .
cdr3_aa: CASSPQGGLRNEQFF
cdr3_nt: TGTGCCAGCAGCCCCCAGGGGGGGCTTCGGAATGAGCAGTTCTTC

d_call: .
j_call: TRBJ1-2
v_call: TRBV18
clone_size: many
cdr3_aa: CASSALNYGYTF
cdr3_nt: TGTGCCAGCTCAGCCCTAAACTATGGCTACACCTTC

d_call: .
j_call: TRBJ2-1
v_call: TRBV30
clone_size: .
cdr3_aa: CAWRSAEQFF
cdr3_nt: TGTGCCTGGAGATCGGCTGAGCAGTTCTTC

d_call: TRBD1
j_call: TRBJ2-7
v_call: TRBV24-1
clone_size: .
cdr3_aa: CATSGSGTGNLYEQYF
cdr3_nt: TGTGCCACCAGTGGTTCCGGGACAGGGAATCTCTACGAGCAGTACTTC

d_call: TRBD1
j_call: TRBJ2-1
v_call: TRBV12-3/TRBV12-4
clone_size: .
cdr3_aa: CASSLPDRAYNEQFF
cdr3_nt: TGTGCCAGCAGTTTACCCGACAGGGCCTACAATGAGCAGTTCTTC

d_call: TRBD2
j_call: TRBJ2-2
v_call: TRBV12-3/TRBV12-4
clone_size: .
cdr3_aa: CASTIPQREGRTGELFF
cdr3_nt: TGTGCCAGCACCATCCCCCAGCGGGAGGGGAGGACCGGGGAGCTGTTTTTT

d_call: TRBD2
j_call: TRBJ2-2
v_call: TRBV6-2/TRBV6-3
clone_size: few
cdr3_aa: CASSYKREGAGELFF
cdr3_nt: TGTGCCAGCAGTTACAAGCGGGAGGGAGCCGGGGAGCTGTTTTTT

d_call: .
j_call: TRBJ1-6
v_call: TRBV7-8
clone_size: .
cdr3_aa: CASSSRKTQPLHF
cdr3_nt: TGTGCCAGCAGCTCCCGAAAGACCCAACCCCTCCACTTT

d_call: .
j_call: TRBJ2-5
v_call: TRBV2
clone_size: few
cdr3_aa: CASSQAQETQYF
cdr3_nt: TGTGCCAGCAGTCAGGCCCAAGAGACCCAGTACTTC

d_call: .
j_call: TRBJ1-1
v_call: TRBV7-2
clone_size: .
cdr3_aa: CASSLAVQDPTEAFF
cdr3_nt: TGTGCCAGCAGCTTAGCGGTCCAGGACCCCACTGAAGCTTTCTTT

d_call: TRBD1
j_call: TRBJ2-1
v_call: TRBV5-6
clone_size: few
cdr3_aa: CASSPGQVYNEQFF
cdr3_nt: TGTGCCAGCAGCCCGGGACAGGTTTACAATGAGCAGTTCTTC

d_call: .
j_call: TRBJ2-5
v_call: TRBV25-1
clone_size: few
cdr3_aa: CASSEAPRNGEETQYF
cdr3_nt: TGTGCCAGCAGTGAAGCACCGCGGAATGGGGAAGAGACCCAGTACTTC

d_call: .
j_call: TRBJ2-3
v_call: TRBV29-1
clone_size: .
cdr3_aa: CSVEGRVTQYF
cdr3_nt: TGCAGCGTTGAAGGCCGGGTAACGCAGTATTTT

d_call: .
j_call: TRBJ2-1
v_call: TRBV27
clone_size: .
cdr3_aa: CASSSPPYDINEQFF
cdr3_nt: TGTGCCAGCAGTTCGCCCCCATATGACATCAATGAGCAGTTCTTC

d_call: TRBD1
j_call: TRBJ2-3
v_call: TRBV5-1
clone_size: few
cdr3_aa: CASSLVPTGGLTDTQYF
cdr3_nt: TGCGCCAGCAGCTTGGTCCCGACAGGGGGTCTCACAGATACGCAGTATTTT

d_call: TRBD1
j_call: TRBJ2-3
v_call: TRBV12-3/TRBV12-4
clone_size: .
cdr3_aa: CASSYKTGPTDTQYF
cdr3_nt: TGTGCCAGCAGTTACAAGACAGGGCCCACAGATACGCAGTATTTT

d_call: .
j_call: TRBJ2-3
v_call: TRBV5-1
clone_size: few
cdr3_aa: CASSYPTMASTDTQYF
cdr3_nt: TGCGCCAGCAGCTACCCGACCATGGCTAGCACAGATACGCAGTATTTT

d_call: .
j_call: TRBJ2-5
v_call: TRBV29-1
clone_size: few
cdr3_aa: CSVVSRGKETQYF
cdr3_nt: TGCAGCGTTGTCTCCCGGGGCAAAGAGACCCAGTACTTC

d_call: .
j_call: TRBJ2-7
v_call: TRBV12-3/TRBV12-4
clone_size: .
cdr3_aa: CASSRWTAAEQYF
cdr3_nt: TGTGCCAGCAGCCGATGGACAGCGGCCGAGCAGTACTTC

d_call: .
j_call: TRBJ2-6
v_call: TRBV29-1
clone_size: .
cdr3_aa: CSVPTSSHSGANVLTF
cdr3_nt: TGCAGCGTCCCGACTAGTAGTCACTCTGGGGCCAACGTCCTGACTTTC